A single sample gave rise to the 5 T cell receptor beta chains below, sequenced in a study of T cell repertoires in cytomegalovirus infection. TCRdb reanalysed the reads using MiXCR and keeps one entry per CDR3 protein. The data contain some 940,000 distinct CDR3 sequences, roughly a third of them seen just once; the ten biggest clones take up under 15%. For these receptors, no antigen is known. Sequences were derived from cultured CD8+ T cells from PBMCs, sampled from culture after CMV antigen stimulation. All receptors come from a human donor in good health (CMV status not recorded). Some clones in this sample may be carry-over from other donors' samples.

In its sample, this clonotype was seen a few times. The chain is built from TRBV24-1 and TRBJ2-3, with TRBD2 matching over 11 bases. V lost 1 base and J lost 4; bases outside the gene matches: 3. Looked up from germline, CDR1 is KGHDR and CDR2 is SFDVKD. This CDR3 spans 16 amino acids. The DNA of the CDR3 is TGTGCCACCAGTGATTTTAGCGGGGGGGCAGCAGATACGCAGTATTTT. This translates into CATSDFSGGAADTQYF.

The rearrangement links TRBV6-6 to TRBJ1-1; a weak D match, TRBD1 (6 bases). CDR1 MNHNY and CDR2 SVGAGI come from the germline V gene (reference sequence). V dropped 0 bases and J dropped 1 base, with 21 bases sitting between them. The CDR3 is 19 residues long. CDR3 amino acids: CASSYSHRVGQSGNTEAFF. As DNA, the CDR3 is TGTGCCAGCAGTTACTCACACAGGGTAGGACAGAGTGGGAACACTGAAGCTTTCTTT.

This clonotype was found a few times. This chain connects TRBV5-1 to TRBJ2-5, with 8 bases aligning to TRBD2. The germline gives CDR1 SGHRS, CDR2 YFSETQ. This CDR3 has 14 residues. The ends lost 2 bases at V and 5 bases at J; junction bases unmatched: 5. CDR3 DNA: TGCGCCAGCAGCTTCGGACTAGCAGACGAGACCCAGTACTTC. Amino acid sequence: CASSFGLADETQYF. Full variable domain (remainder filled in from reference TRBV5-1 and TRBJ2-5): KAGVTQTPRYLIKTRGQQVTLSCSPISGHRSVSWYQQTPGQGLQFLFEYFSETQRNKGNFPGRFSGRQFSNSRSEMNVSTLELGDSALYLCASSFGLADETQYFGPGTRLLVL.

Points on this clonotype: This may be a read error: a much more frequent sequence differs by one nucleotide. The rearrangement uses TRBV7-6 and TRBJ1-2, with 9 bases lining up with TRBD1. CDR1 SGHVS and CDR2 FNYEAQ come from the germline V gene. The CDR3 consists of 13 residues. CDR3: CANSLQGAYGYTF. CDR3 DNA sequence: TGTGCCAACAGCTTACAGGGGGCCTATGGCTACACCTTC.

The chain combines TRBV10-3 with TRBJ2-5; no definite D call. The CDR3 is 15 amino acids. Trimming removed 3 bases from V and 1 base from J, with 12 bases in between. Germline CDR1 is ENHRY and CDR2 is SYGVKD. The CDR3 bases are TGTGCCATCAGTGAACCCGCAAGACCCCAAGAGACCCAGTACTTC. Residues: CAISEPARPQETQYF.